These 11 T cell receptor beta chains were sequenced from one sample in a study of long-term antiretroviral therapy in people with HIV. It was version v3.0 of the immunoSEQ assay that was run at survey level. Assay used: immunoSEQ multiplex PCR; TCRdb lists only in-frame clones, some missing. This sample yields some 20,000 clones, of which approximately 80% are seen a single time; around 4% belongs to the top ten. The material sequenced was unsorted PBMCs, taken roughly 5.9 years after starting antiretroviral therapy. These receptors originate from a man aged 30 to 39 with HIV.

V and J are TRBV5-1 and TRBJ2-2; 9 bases are a match to TRBD2. The CDR3 loop spans 16 amino acids. Losses at the gene ends were 5 bases for V and 3 bases for J; bases not matched to a gene: 8. CDR1 is SGHRS and CDR2 is YFSETQ in the germline V gene. CDR3 in DNA: TGCGCCAGCAGTAATGGCGGGGGGGCGTACACCGGGGAGCTGTTTTTT. This encodes CASSNGGGAYTGELFF.

Judged by abundance, this clone is medium-sized. CDR3 sequence: CASSPDSGGTDTQYF. The DNA of the CDR3 is TGTGCCAGCAGCCCCGATAGCGGGGGCACAGATACGCAGTATTTT. V and J are TRBV7-2 and TRBJ2-3; 8 nucleotides match TRBD2. The trim removed 5 bases at V and 1 base at J, leaving 5 bases unmatched. CDR3 length: 15 residues. CDR1 and CDR2 from the germline V gene are SGHTA and FQGNSA.

The chain combines TRBV15 with TRBJ1-2; tentatively, D is TRBD1 (6 bases). Germline V gene lookup returns CDR1 LNHNV and CDR2 YYDKDF (reference sequence). The V end was cut by 0 bases, the J end by 4 bases, with 9 bases between. The CDR3 extends over 14 amino acids. CDR3 bases: TGTGCCACCAGCAGAGACAGGGGCGGCTATGGCTACACCTTC. It is translated as CATSRDRGGYGYTF.

The J gene is TRBJ2-7, the V gene TRBV4-3; 11 bases map to TRBD1. Per germline, CDR1 LGHNA and CDR2 YSLEER. The CDR3 contains 15 residues. The V gene end was trimmed by 1 base and the J gene end by 3 bases; junction bases not matched to a gene: 2. The CDR3 loop reads CASSQGGTGGYEQYF. The DNA for the CDR3 is TGCGCCAGCAGCCAAGGTGGGACAGGGGGCTACGAGCAGTACTTC.

V gene TRBV28 combines with J gene TRBJ1-5; possibly TRBD1 for D (5 bases). The V end was cut by 3 bases, the J end by 0 bases, with 12 bases between. Germline V gives CDR1 MDHEN, CDR2 SYDVKM. This CDR3 is 16 amino acids long. As DNA, the CDR3 is TGTGCCAGCAGTTTTAGTGGCAGGGATAGCAATCAGCCCCAGCATTTT. Amino acid sequence: CASSFSGRDSNQPQHF.

J is TRBJ2-5 and V is TRBV18; D unresolved. The V end was cut by 3 bases, the J end by 2 bases, with 7 bases between. This CDR3 region has 13 residues. Germline values: CDR1 KGHSH, CDR2 LQKENI. The chain's CDR3 is CASSPDRQETQYF. CDR3 in DNA: TGTGCCAGCTCACCCGACCGTCAAGAGACCCAGTACTTC.

J is TRBJ2-5 and V is TRBV5-1, with no clear D. The CDR3 has 14 amino acids. Germline-derived CDR1 and CDR2 are SGHRS and YFSETQ. Trimming left V 1 base short and J 11 bases short, with 18 bases between. The CDR3 reads CASSLFWTPMEQYF. The CDR3 DNA is TGCGCCAGCAGCTTGTTCTGGACGCCGATGGAGCAGTACTTC.

The chain has TRBV28 and TRBJ1-2, with D perhaps TRBD1 (5 bases). The length of the CDR3 is 15 residues. The V gene's germline CDR1 is MDHEN and CDR2 SYDVKM. Trimming took 6 bases from V and 2 from J, leaving 16 bases between them. CDR3 in amino acids: CASSEPRDANYGYTF. CDR3 DNA sequence: TGTGCCAGCAGCGAACCCCGGGACGCCAACTATGGCTACACCTTC.

This clone was seen a few times. The CDR3, as DNA: TGTGCCAGTAGTTCCTCTCAGGGGAATTCACCCCTCCACTTT. The encoded protein is CASSSSQGNSPLHF. The chain has TRBV19 and TRBJ1-6; maybe TRBD1 (6 bases). Germline-derived CDR1 and CDR2 are LNHDA and SQIVND (reference sequence). The CDR3 runs to 14 residues. V lost 5 bases to trimming and J lost 7 bases, with 12 bases between them.

This clone was counted between two and nine times. The chain is built from TRBV9 and TRBJ1-2; 11 bases align to TRBD1. Germline V gene sequence: CDR1 SGDLS, CDR2 YYNGEE. J was trimmed by 0 bases and V by 4 bases; bases with no gene match: 8. The CDR3 runs 17 residues. The CDR3 loop reads CASSPGDRGFANYGYTF. The CDR3 DNA is TGTGCCAGCAGCCCGGGGGACAGGGGGTTTGCTAACTATGGCTACACCTTC.

The V gene is TRBV27, the J gene TRBJ2-3; 7 nucleotides agree with TRBD1. The CDR3 covers 13 residues. After removal of 5 bases from V and 8 bases from J, the junction contained 7 bases not matched to a gene. Per germline, CDR1 MNHEY and CDR2 SMNVEV (reference sequence). The CDR3 reads CASSPRQGSTQYF. For the CDR3, the DNA is TGTGCCAGCAGTCCGAGACAGGGAAGTACGCAGTATTTT.